This T cell receptor beta chain was observed in a study of blood T cell repertoires in COVID-19. Study-level information: T cells, B-cell-depleted T cells, or PBMCs provided the cDNA or gDNA that served as material.

V gave up 3 bases and J gave up 8 bases, with 8 bases separating them. The CDR3 contains 12 residues. Germline CDR1 reads ENHRY; CDR2 reads SYGVKD. Per the original methods: Cell counts per sample came from amplifying reference gene primers. Profiling relied on immunoSEQ multiplex PCR, and the TCRdb table lists in-frame clones only, not all of them. Clonal size and the V and J genes are those of that table, whereas D and trimming came from the DNA. The data contain 200,000 to 250,000 clones, 80% to 95% of them singletons. Patients in Seattle were enrolled during active infection, then followed longitudinally.

Sequences were obtained from peripheral blood. This TCR was recovered from a man aged 55 to 70 with COVID-19, enrolled during active disease. This chain connects TRBV10-3 to TRBJ2-1, with no clear D. CDR3: CAISDIRDEQFF. For the CDR3, the DNA is TGTGCCATCAGTGATATTCGGGATGAGCAGTTCTTC.